Presented here are 16 T cell receptor beta chains from one specimen sequenced in a study of T cell changes during pregnancy in multiple sclerosis. Clones were sequenced by immunoSEQ multiplex PCR, and TCRdb holds only the in-frame ones, with some missing. The sample lists just under 50,000 clones, approximately 90% occurring once. The sample in question was CD8+ T cells from peripheral blood mononuclear cells, obtained after pregnancy. These receptors all stem from a female donor with multiple sclerosis, enrolled in a pregnancy study.

The chain employs TRBV2 and TRBJ1-2, with D possibly TRBD1 on 6 matching bases. Germline V gene sequence: CDR1 SNHLY, CDR2 FYNNEI. V shed 0 bases and J shed 8 bases, with 13 bases lying between them. The CDR3 sequence is 14 residues long. CDR3 sequence (DNA): TGTGCCAGCAGTGAAGCCAGGCAGGGGTACGGCTACACCTTC. This codes for CASSEARQGYGYTF.

The CDR3 loop reads CASSRDRVDGYTF. The DNA of the CDR3 is TGTGCCAGCAGCCGGGACAGGGTGGACGGCTACACCTTC. The chain combines TRBV13 with TRBJ1-2; 9 bases line up with TRBD1. Looked up from germline, CDR1 is PRHDT and CDR2 is FYEKMQ (reference sequence). The CDR3 loop spans 13 amino acids. V lost 5 bases, J lost 8 bases, and 6 bases stayed unmatched.

The V gene is TRBV21-1, the J gene TRBJ1-5; TRBD1 was called by the table and not checked on the DNA. TRBV21-1 is a pseudogene segment. The CDR3 contains 16 residues. The CDR3 region is CASSKVYGQGGQPQHF. The CDR3 DNA reads as TGTGCCAGCAGCAAAGTATACGGACAGGGAGGTCAGCCCCAGCATTTT.

The J gene is TRBJ2-3, the V gene TRBV18; 10 bases are shared with TRBD2. The CDR3 is 15 amino acids. Trimming at V came to 3 bases and at J to 6 bases, leaving 6 bases not matched to a gene. CDR1 and CDR2 from the germline V gene are KGHSH and LQKENI. CDR3 in amino acids: CASSPLAGATDTQYF. CDR3 DNA: TGTGCCAGCTCACCCCTAGCGGGGGCCACGGATACGCAGTATTTT.

The chain links TRBV9 to TRBJ2-2, with TRBD1 identical over 7 bases. Trimming took 3 bases from V and 6 from J; bases not matched to a gene: 2. The CDR3 extends over 13 amino acids. Germline CDR1 and CDR2: SGDLS and YYNGEE. The CDR3, as DNA: TGTGCCAGCAGCGCACAGGGGTCCGGGGAGCTGTTTTTT. Translating gives CASSAQGSGELFF.

V is TRBV10-3 and J is TRBJ2-3; 8 bases are a match to TRBD2. The CDR3 runs to 16 residues. In germline, CDR1 is ENHRY, CDR2 SYGVKD. V trimming: 4 bases; J trimming: 7 bases; junction bases outside the gene matches: 13. The CDR3 bases are TGTGCCATCAGTGTCGGACCCGGGGGGGAGGACCATACGCAGTATTTT. This encodes CAISVGPGGEDHTQYF.

This chain links TRBV19 with TRBJ2-5, with D unresolved. Germline assignment: CDR1 LNHDA and CDR2 SQIVND (reference sequence). CDR3 size: 13 residues. The V end was cut by 0 bases, the J end by 5 bases, with 7 bases between. The CDR3 DNA reads as TGTGCCAGTAGTATAGATCCCGAGGAGACCCAGTACTTC. It yields the protein CASSIDPEETQYF.

The sample holds one count of this clone. The V gene is TRBV2, the J gene TRBJ2-3; 8 bases agree with TRBD2. The V gene's germline CDR1 is SNHLY and CDR2 FYNNEI. The junction had 6 bases not matched to a gene; V was cut back by 3 bases and J by 4 bases. This CDR3 spans 15 amino acids. CDR3 bases: TGTGCCAGCAGTGATAGTAGCGGGGCCCCAGATACGCAGTATTTT. This codes for CASSDSSGAPDTQYF.

DNA for the CDR3: TGCGCCAGCAGCCGCTGGACAGGGAACGAGCAGTACTTC. Its translation is CASSRWTGNEQYF. The chain combines TRBV5-1 with TRBJ2-7; 8 positions match TRBD1. The CDR3 has 13 residues. Trimming at V came to 4 bases and at J to 5 bases, leaving 5 bases not matched to a gene. CDR1 and CDR2 (germline): SGHRS, YFSETQ.

This clone was counted a single time. The genes are TRBV15 and TRBJ2-2, with 7 positions matching TRBD2. V lost 0 bases to trimming and J lost 6 bases; unmatched junction nucleotides: 4. The CDR3 runs to 15 residues. Per germline, CDR1 LNHNV and CDR2 YYDKDF (reference sequence). The CDR3 protein is CATSRDTAGAGELFF. The CDR3 DNA reads as TGTGCCACCAGCAGAGATACCGCGGGGGCCGGGGAGCTGTTTTTT.

This sequence joins TRBV7-2 and TRBJ1-1; possibly TRBD1 for D (6 bases). Germline V gene lookup returns CDR1 SGHTA and CDR2 FQGNSA. Trimming stripped 5 bases from V and 4 bases from J, with 11 bases between. This CDR3 region has 13 residues. CDR3 sequence: CASSQTGSTEAFF. CDR3 nucleotide sequence: TGTGCCAGCAGCCAGACAGGAAGCACTGAAGCTTTCTTT.

CDR3: CASSPQGDSEKLFF. CDR3 in DNA: TGCGCCAGCAGCCCACAGGGAGATAGTGAAAAACTGTTTTTT. V usage is TRBV4-1 and J usage is TRBJ1-4, with D perhaps TRBD1 (6 bases). V was clipped by 4 bases and J by 7 bases, with 13 bases between them. CDR3 length equals 14 residues. The germline CDR1 and CDR2 sequences are MGHRA and YSYEKL.

This chain joins TRBV13 and TRBJ1-4, with a possible D match to TRBD1 (6 bases). The ends were cut back, 0 bases at V and 7 bases at J, with 12 bases in the middle. Germline V gives CDR1 PRHDT, CDR2 FYEKMQ (reference sequence). This CDR3 spans 15 amino acids. In DNA form, the CDR3 reads TGTGCCAGCAGCTTAGGCATCACAGGGAGTGAAAAACTGTTTTTT. Its protein is CASSLGITGSEKLFF.

The genes are TRBV7-2 and TRBJ2-7; TRBD2 aligns across 14 bases. The CDR3 runs 16 residues. Germline CDR1 SGHTA, CDR2 FQGNSA. V shed 5 bases, J shed 7 bases, and the junction held 10 bases outside the gene matches. The CDR3 region has the DNA TGTGCCAGCAGCCCGGGACTAGCGGGGGCTCTTGGAGAGCAGTACTTC. It encodes CASSPGLAGALGEQYF.

This chain uses TRBV2 with TRBJ1-1; no clear D gene. Trimming shortened V by 3 bases and J by 5 bases, and 10 bases separated the two germline ends. In germline, CDR1 is SNHLY, CDR2 FYNNEI. This CDR3 region has 13 residues. CDR3 loop: CASSEGSRTEAFF. CDR3 coding DNA: TGTGCCAGCAGTGAGGGCAGTAGGACTGAAGCTTTCTTT. The full variable domain, completed using reference TRBV2 and TRBJ1-1, is EPEVTQTPSHQVTQMGQEVILRCVPISNHLYFYWYRQILGQKVEFLVSFYNNEISEKSEIFDDQFSVERPDGSNFTLKIRSTKLEDSAMYFCASSEGSRTEAFFGQGTRLTVV.

The chain employs TRBV13 and TRBJ1-4; no reliable D call. This CDR3 is 18 amino acids long. CDR1 and CDR2 (germline): PRHDT, FYEKMQ (reference sequence). V was pared by 4 bases and J by 8 bases, with 26 bases between. The CDR3 is CASSSKSKDRYGGEKLFF. DNA for the CDR3: TGTGCCAGCAGCTCAAAAAGCAAAGACCGGTACGGAGGGGAAAAACTGTTTTTT. Using reference TRBV13 and TRBJ1-4 for the parts outside the CDR3, the full variable domain is AAGVIQSPRHLIKEKRETATLKCYPIPRHDTVYWYQQGPGQDPQFLISFYEKMQSDKGSIPDRFSAQQFSDYHSELNMSSLELGDSALYFCASSSKSKDRYGGEKLFFGSGTQLSVL.